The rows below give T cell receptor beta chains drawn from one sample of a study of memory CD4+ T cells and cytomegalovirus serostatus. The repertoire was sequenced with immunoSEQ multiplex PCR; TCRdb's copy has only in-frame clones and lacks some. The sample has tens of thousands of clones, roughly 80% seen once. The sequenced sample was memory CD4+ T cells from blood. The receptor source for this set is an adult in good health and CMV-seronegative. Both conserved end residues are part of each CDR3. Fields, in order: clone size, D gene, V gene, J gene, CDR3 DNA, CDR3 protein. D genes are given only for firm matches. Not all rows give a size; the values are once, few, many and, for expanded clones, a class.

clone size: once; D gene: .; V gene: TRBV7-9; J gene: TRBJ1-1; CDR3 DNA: TGTGCCAGCAGCTTAGGGTACATGAACACTGAAGCTTTCTTT; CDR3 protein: CASSLGYMNTEAFF
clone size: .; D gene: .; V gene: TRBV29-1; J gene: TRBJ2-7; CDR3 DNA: TGCAGCGTCCAAGGTCCCGCCTACGAGCAGTACTTC; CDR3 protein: CSVQGPAYEQYF
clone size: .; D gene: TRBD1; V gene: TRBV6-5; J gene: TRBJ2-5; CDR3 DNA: TGTGCCAGCAGTTACTCGCAGGGGGTGAAAGAGACCCAGTACTTC; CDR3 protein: CASSYSQGVKETQYF
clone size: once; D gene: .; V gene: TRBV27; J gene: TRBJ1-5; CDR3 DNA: TGTGCCAGCAGAAGAAATGGCCCAGGGGATCAGCCCCAGCATTTT; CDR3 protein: CASRRNGPGDQPQHF
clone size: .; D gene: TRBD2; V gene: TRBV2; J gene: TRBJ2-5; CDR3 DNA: TGTGCCAGCACCCCGGGGGGGGTCGGAGAGACCCAGTACTTC; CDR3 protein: CASTPGGVGETQYF
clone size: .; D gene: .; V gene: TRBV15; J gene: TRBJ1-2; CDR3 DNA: TGTGCCACCAGCAGAGATCTGACAGGCTCCCCCTATGGCTACACCTTC; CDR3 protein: CATSRDLTGSPYGYTF
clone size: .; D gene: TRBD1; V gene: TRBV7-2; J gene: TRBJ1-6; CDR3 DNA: TGTGCCAGCAGCTTCGGCGAGACAGGGGGCAATTCACCCCTCCACTTT; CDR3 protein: CASSFGETGGNSPLHF
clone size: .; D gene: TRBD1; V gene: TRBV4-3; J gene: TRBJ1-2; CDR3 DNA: TGCGCCAGCAGCCACGGGGACAGGGACCACTATGGCTACACCTTC; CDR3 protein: CASSHGDRDHYGYTF
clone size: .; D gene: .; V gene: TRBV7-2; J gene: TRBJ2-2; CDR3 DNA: TGTGCCAGCAGCTTATTATCCGGGGAGCTGTTTTTT; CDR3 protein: CASSLLSGELFF
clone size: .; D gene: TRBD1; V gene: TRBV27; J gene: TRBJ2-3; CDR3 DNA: TGTGCCAGCAGTTTAGGCAGGGGGCTTGATACGCAGTATTTT; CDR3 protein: CASSLGRGLDTQYF
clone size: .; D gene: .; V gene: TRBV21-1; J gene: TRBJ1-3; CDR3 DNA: TGTGCCAGCAGCAGAGGGATGAAAGACACCATATATTTT; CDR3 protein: CASSRGMKDTIYF
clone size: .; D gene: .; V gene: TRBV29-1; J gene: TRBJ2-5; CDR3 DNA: TGCAGCGTGGCGCGCGACAGGGAGACCCAGTACTTC; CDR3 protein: CSVARDRETQYF
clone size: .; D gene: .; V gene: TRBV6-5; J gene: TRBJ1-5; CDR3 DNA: TGTGCCAGCAGTCCCCGGGATAGCAATCAGCCCCAGCATTTT; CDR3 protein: CASSPRDSNQPQHF
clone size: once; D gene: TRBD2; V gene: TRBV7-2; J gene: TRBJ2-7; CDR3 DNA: TGTGCCAGCAGCCGAGCGGGATCCGAATACGAGCAGTACTTC; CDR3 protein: CASSRAGSEYEQYF
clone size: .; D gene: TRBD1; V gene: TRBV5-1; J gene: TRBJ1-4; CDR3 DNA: TGCGCCAGCAGGGACAGGGTTAATGAAAAACTGTTTTTT; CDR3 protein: CASRDRVNEKLFF
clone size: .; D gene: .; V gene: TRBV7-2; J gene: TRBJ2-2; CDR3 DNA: TGTGCCAGCAGCCCGCTGGGGGGTGGAGGGACCGGGGAGCTGTTTTTT; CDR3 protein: CASSPLGGGGTGELFF
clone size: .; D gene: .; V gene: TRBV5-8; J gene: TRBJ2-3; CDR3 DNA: TGTGCCAGCAGCTTGCGTGCGGGGTCACATACGCAGTATTTT; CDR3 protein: CASSLRAGSHTQYF